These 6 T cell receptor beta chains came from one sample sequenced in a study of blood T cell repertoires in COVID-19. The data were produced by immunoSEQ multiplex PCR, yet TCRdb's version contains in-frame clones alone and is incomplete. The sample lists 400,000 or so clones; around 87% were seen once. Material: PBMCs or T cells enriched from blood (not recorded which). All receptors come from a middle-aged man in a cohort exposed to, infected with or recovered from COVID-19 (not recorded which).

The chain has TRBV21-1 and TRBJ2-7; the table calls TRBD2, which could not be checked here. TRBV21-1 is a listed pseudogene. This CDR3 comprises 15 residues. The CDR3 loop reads CASTEGAGESYEQYF. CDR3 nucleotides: TGTGCCAGCACCGAAGGGGCGGGAGAATCCTACGAGCAGTACTTC.

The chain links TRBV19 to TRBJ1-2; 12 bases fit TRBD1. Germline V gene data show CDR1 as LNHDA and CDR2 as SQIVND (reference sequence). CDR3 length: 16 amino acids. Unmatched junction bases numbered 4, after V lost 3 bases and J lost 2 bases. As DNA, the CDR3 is TGTGCCAGTAGTATCCGGGACAGGGGGCCGAACTATGGCTACACCTTC. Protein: CASSIRDRGPNYGYTF.

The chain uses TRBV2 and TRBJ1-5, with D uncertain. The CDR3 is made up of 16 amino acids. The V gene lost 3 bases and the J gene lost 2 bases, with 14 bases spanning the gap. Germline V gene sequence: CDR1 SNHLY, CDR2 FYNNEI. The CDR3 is CASSDGGRVGNQPQHF. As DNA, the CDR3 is TGTGCCAGCAGTGACGGAGGTCGGGTGGGCAATCAGCCCCAGCATTTT.

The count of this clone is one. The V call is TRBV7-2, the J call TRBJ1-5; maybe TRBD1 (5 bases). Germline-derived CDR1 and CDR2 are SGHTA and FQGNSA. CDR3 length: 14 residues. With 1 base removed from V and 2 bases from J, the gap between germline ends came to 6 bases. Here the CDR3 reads CASSLEGRNQPQHF. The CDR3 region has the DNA TGTGCCAGCAGCTTAGAGGGGCGCAATCAGCCCCAGCATTTT.

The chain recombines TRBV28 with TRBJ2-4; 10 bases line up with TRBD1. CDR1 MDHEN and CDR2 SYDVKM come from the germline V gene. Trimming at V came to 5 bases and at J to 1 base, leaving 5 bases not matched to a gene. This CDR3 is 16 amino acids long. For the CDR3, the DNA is TGTGCCAGCAGTCCCCCGGGACAGGGGGCCAAAAACATTCAGTACTTC. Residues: CASSPPGQGAKNIQYF.

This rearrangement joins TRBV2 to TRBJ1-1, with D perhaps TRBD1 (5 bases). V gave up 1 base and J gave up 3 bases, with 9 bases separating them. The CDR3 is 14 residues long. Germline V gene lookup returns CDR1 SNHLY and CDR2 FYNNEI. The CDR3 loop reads CASSEVVGHTEAFF. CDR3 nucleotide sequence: TGTGCCAGCAGTGAAGTGGTGGGGCACACTGAAGCTTTCTTT.